The present TCR beta chain was sequenced within a study of blood T cell repertoires in COVID-19. The overall study: Donors in the United States, Italy and Spain gave samples during acute or convalescent COVID-19. Nucleic acid was either cDNA or gDNA, and it came from T cells, B-cell-depleted T cells, or PBMCs.

Authors' data handling: Estimation of nucleated cell counts relied on the amplification of reference gene primers. TCRdb keeps only in-frame clones here, not all; method: immunoSEQ multiplex PCR. V, J and clone size reflect that table, while D and trimming were determined from the DNA. The table records 350,000 or so clones, roughly nine tenths of them present only once. The CDR3 length is 14 residues. CDR1 is MNHEY, CDR2 SVGAGI, per germline. After removal of 7 bases from V and 6 bases from J, the junction contained 9 bases not matched to a gene. The sequence came from a woman aged 55-69 years with COVID-19, enrolled during active disease. The rearrangement links TRBV6-5 to TRBJ1-5, with TRBD1 matching 7 bases. Sequences were obtained from peripheral blood. The CDR3 sequence: CASNRGLGGQPQHF. The DNA of the CDR3 is TGTGCCAGCAACAGGGGATTGGGGGGTCAGCCCCAGCATTTT.